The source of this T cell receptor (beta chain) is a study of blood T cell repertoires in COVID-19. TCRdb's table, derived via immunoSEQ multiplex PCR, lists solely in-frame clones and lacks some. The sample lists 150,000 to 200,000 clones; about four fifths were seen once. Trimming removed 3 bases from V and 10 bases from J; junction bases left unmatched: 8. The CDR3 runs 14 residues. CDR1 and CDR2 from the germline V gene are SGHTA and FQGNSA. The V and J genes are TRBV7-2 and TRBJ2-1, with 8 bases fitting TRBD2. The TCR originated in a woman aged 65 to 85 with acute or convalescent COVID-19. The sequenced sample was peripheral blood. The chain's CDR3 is CASSLPSGGAEQFF. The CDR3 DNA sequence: TGTGCCAGCAGCTTGCCCAGCGGGGGTGCCGAGCAGTTCTTC.